Below are 13 T cell receptor beta chains sequenced from a single sample in a study of T cell repertoires in ileal Crohn's disease. The time point: inflamed ileum from the surgical specimen. Libraries were prepared by immunoSEQ multiplex PCR; TCRdb keeps only in-frame clonotypes and omits some of them. The sample has roughly 16,000 clones; about 92% are singletons. Sequencing was carried out using ileal tissue. Receptors were obtained from an adult with Crohn's disease.

The chain combines TRBV19 with TRBJ2-2; D is perhaps TRBD1 (5 bases). The CDR3 has 12 residues. The germline V gene has CDR1 LNHDA and CDR2 SQIVND (reference sequence). The V end was cut by 11 bases, the J end by 3 bases, with 10 bases between. The CDR3 DNA is TGTGCCGTAGGGGTTGACACCGGGGAGCTGTTTTTT. Its translation: CAVGVDTGELFF.

The chain employs TRBV6-5 and TRBJ2-7; D possibly uses TRBD1 or TRBD2 (6 bases each). Germline V gene data show CDR1 as MNHEY and CDR2 as SVGAGI. The CDR3 totals 15 residues. Trimming took off 2 bases at V and 1 base at J, with 12 bases between the two ends. The DNA for the CDR3 is TGTGCCAGCAGTTACGGGGGGACACCTTCCTACGAGCAGTACTTC. This gives the protein CASSYGGTPSYEQYF.

V is TRBV28 and J is TRBJ1-1; TRBD1 agrees at 8 bases. Germline CDR1 and CDR2: MDHEN and SYDVKM. The CDR3 extends over 14 amino acids. V lost 6 bases, J lost 6 bases, and 9 bases stayed unmatched. The CDR3 spells CASSPGTGSSEAFF. CDR3 coding DNA: TGTGCCAGCAGCCCTGGGACAGGAAGTTCTGAAGCTTTCTTT.

This clone was observed a few times. The rearrangement links TRBV5-4 to TRBJ1-1, with D possibly matching TRBD1 (6 bases). The CDR3 totals 14 residues. Trimming left V 7 bases short and J 4 bases short, with 17 bases between. From germline, CDR1 is SGHNT and CDR2 YYREEE (reference sequence). The CDR3 DNA sequence: TGTGCCAGCGGGCCCGGGGGGGCGGGCACTGAAGCTTTCTTT. Encoded protein: CASGPGGAGTEAFF.

The chain employs TRBV27 and TRBJ1-2; D may be TRBD1 (6 bases). Germline V gives CDR1 MNHEY, CDR2 SMNVEV (reference sequence). The CDR3 runs 15 residues. The DNA of the CDR3 is TGTGCTACCCTCGGAGCGGCACAGGGTAACTATGGCTACACCTTC. This gives the protein CATLGAAQGNYGYTF.

The chain joins TRBV7-2 to TRBJ2-5, with 8 bases fitting TRBD1. In germline, CDR1 is SGHTA, CDR2 FQGNSA. Trimming took 3 bases from V and 5 from J; bases not matched to a gene: 8. The CDR3 covers 15 residues. CDR3 loop: CASSFSGQVGETQYF. CDR3 DNA: TGTGCCAGCAGCTTTTCGGGACAGGTGGGGGAGACCCAGTACTTC. Full variable domain (missing parts from reference TRBV7-2 and TRBJ2-5): GAGVSQSPSNKVTEKGKDVELRCDPISGHTALYWYRQSLGQGLEFLIYFQGNSAPDKSGLPSDRFSAERTGGSVSTLTIQRTQQEDSAVYLCASSFSGQVGETQYFGPGTRLLVL.

V gene TRBV28 combines with J gene TRBJ1-5; D gene ambiguous. Germline CDR1 is MDHEN and CDR2 is SYDVKM. This CDR3 contains 12 residues. V dropped 6 bases and J dropped 9 bases, with 12 bases sitting between them. CDR3: CASRLTTAPQHF. CDR3 nucleotide sequence: TGTGCCAGCAGGCTGACTACAGCGCCCCAGCATTTT. Based on the CDR3 plus reference TRBV28 and TRBJ1-5, the full variable domain is DVKVTQSSRYLVKRTGEKVFLECVQDMDHENMFWYRQDPGLGLRLIYFSYDVKMKEKGDIPEGYSVSREKKERFSLILESASTNQTSMYLCASRLTTAPQHFGDGTRLSIL.

The V and J genes are TRBV6-5 and TRBJ1-2; maybe TRBD1 (6 bases). V was pared by 0 bases and J by 6 bases, with 17 bases between. There are 16 residues in the CDR3. CDR1 is MNHEY and CDR2 is SVGAGI in the germline V gene. CDR3 amino acids: CASSYSQGMGGDGYTF. DNA for the CDR3: TGTGCCAGCAGTTACTCTCAGGGGATGGGGGGTGATGGCTACACCTTC.

This chain joins TRBV2 and TRBJ2-7; tentatively, D is TRBD1 or TRBD2 (5 bases each). CDR3 length: 14 residues. V was clipped by 7 bases and J by 2 bases, with 15 bases between them. Germline lookup yields CDR1 SNHLY and CDR2 FYNNEI. The CDR3 is CASTGTRKAYEQYF. The CDR3 bases are TGTGCCAGCACCGGGACCCGGAAGGCCTACGAGCAGTACTTC.

This sequence joins TRBV19 and TRBJ1-2; D unresolved. Germline CDR1 and CDR2: LNHDA and SQIVND (reference sequence). CDR3 length equals 13 residues. Trimming cost V 7 bases and J 8 bases, with 17 bases left between them. This CDR3 is CASTTSFRGGYTF. CDR3 nucleotide sequence: TGTGCCAGTACAACCAGTTTTCGAGGGGGCTACACCTTC. The entire variable domain, with the rest obtained from reference TRBV19 and TRBJ1-2, is as follows: DGGITQSPKYLFRKEGQNVTLSCEQNLNHDAMYWYRQDPGQGLRLIYYSQIVNDFQKGDIAEGYSVSREKKESFPLTVTSAQKNPTAFYLCASTTSFRGGYTFGSGTRLTVV.

V is TRBV10-3 and J is TRBJ2-7, with D unclear. The CDR3 length is 12 residues. Looked up from germline, CDR1 is ENHRY and CDR2 is SYGVKD. Trimming took off 6 bases at V and 0 bases at J, with 6 bases between the two ends. The CDR3 region is CAISPVSYEQYF. The CDR3 DNA reads as TGTGCCATCAGCCCAGTCTCCTACGAGCAGTACTTC.

The chain is built from TRBV6-5 and TRBJ2-3; D unresolved. Germline values: CDR1 MNHEY, CDR2 SVGAGI. The CDR3 length is 14 residues. V was clipped by 5 bases and J by 1 base, with 10 bases between them. The CDR3, as DNA: TGTGCCAGCAGTGAGTTAGTTGGCACAGATACGCAGTATTTT. This encodes CASSELVGTDTQYF.

J is TRBJ1-5 and V is TRBV10-2, with D tentatively TRBD1 (5 bases). The germline V gene encodes CDR1 WSHSY and CDR2 SAAADI. The CDR3 length is 14 residues. Trimming left V 8 bases short and J 10 bases short, with 21 bases between. In nucleotides, the CDR3 is TGCGCCAGCCGGCAAGGATTGACAGTCAGCCCCCAGCATTTT. It is translated as CASRQGLTVSPQHF.